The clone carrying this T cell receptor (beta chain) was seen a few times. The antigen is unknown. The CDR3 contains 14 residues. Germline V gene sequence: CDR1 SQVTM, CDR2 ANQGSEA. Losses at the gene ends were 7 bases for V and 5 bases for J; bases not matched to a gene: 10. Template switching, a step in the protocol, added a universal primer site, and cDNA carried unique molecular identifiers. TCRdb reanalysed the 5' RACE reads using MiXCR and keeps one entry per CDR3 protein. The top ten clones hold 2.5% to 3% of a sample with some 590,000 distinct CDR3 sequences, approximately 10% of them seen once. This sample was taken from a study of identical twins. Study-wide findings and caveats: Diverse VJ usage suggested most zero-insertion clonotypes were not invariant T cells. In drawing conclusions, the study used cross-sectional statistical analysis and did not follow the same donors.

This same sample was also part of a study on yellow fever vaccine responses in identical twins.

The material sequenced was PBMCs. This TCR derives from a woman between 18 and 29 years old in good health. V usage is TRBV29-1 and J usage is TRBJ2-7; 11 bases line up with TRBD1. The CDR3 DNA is TGCAGCGCATCCCCCGGGACAGGGGGGCACGAGCAGTACTTC. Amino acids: CSASPGTGGHEQYF.